One TCR beta chain is described in this entry. This CDR3 spans 14 amino acids. V was clipped by 5 bases and J by 10 bases; unmatched bases: 6. Germline CDR1 reads MNHEY; CDR2 reads SVGAGI. These data belong to a study of T cell repertoires in ileal Crohn's disease. The method was immunoSEQ multiplex PCR; TCRdb's version includes in-frame clones alone and lacks a portion of them. This sample yields about 6,600 clones, of which approximately 80% are seen a single time; under 13% belongs to the top ten. Time point meaning: inflamed ileum from the surgical specimen. The chain recombines TRBV6-5 with TRBJ1-6; 9 bases match TRBD1. This TCR was sampled from an adult with Crohn's disease. The sequencing sample was made of ileal tissue. CDR3 nucleotide sequence: TGTGCCAGCAGTAGGGACAGGGATGAATCACCCCTCCACTTT. Translated: CASSRDRDESPLHF.